A selection of T cell receptor beta chains follows, all from one sample in a study of cytomegalovirus exposure and HLA in healthy donors. Clones were sequenced by immunoSEQ multiplex PCR, and TCRdb holds only the in-frame ones, with some missing. In the table there are about 70,000 clones, 62% of which are singletons. What was sequenced was PBMCs. The receptors here all came from a man aged 30 to 45 in good health and CMV-seronegative. Both conserved end residues are part of each CDR3. Fields, in order: V gene, J gene, D gene, clone size, CDR3 protein, CDR3 DNA. D genes are given only for firm matches. The size field is filled for only some rows; it gives once, few, many or a size class.

TRBV21-1,TRBJ2-3,-,-,CASSPGQTPEVTDTQYF,TGTGCCAGCAGCCCGGGACAGACACCCGAAGTGACAGATACGCAGTATTTT
TRBV19,TRBJ2-1,TRBD2,-,CASSLGTSRGEQFF,TGTGCCAGTAGTTTGGGGACTAGCCGGGGTGAGCAGTTCTTC
TRBV9,TRBJ2-1,TRBD1,-,CASSPGTGTYNEQFF,TGTGCCAGCAGCCCGGGGACAGGGACCTACAATGAGCAGTTCTTC
TRBV11-2,TRBJ1-6,-,-,CASSLVYSLYLNSPLHF,TGTGCCAGCAGCTTGGTGTACAGCCTATACCTTAATTCACCCCTCCACTTT
TRBV5-4,TRBJ1-4,TRBD1,-,CASSFPGAGGEKLFF,TGTGCCAGCAGCTTCCCCGGGGCAGGGGGGGAAAAACTGTTTTTT
TRBV7-7,TRBJ2-5,-,few,CASSSNGGRGETQYF,TGTGCCAGCAGTTCAAACGGGGGGCGGGGAGAGACCCAGTACTTC
TRBV14,TRBJ2-1,-,few,CASSLAGSYNEQFF,TGTGCCAGCAGCCTGGCGGGGTCCTACAATGAGCAGTTCTTC
TRBV11-3,TRBJ1-1,-,few,CASSSGGGLDTEAFF,TGTGCCAGCAGCTCCGGAGGAGGATTGGACACTGAAGCTTTCTTT
TRBV30,TRBJ2-5,TRBD1,-,CAWSVQGAQETQYF,TGTGCCTGGAGTGTACAGGGGGCTCAAGAGACCCAGTACTTC
TRBV5-1,TRBJ2-3,TRBD1,-,CASSEDRGSDTQYF,TGCGCCAGCAGCGAGGACAGGGGATCAGATACGCAGTATTTT
TRBV5-8,TRBJ1-3,-,-,CASSLYGQLGGNTIYF,TGTGCCAGCAGCTTGTACGGACAGCTGGGAGGAAACACCATATATTTT
TRBV6-6,TRBJ2-7,TRBD1,-,CASSRLDRGLSYEQYF,TGTGCCAGCAGTCGGCTTGACAGGGGCCTATCCTACGAGCAGTACTTC
TRBV5-4,TRBJ2-7,-,-,CASSLRAGSSYEQYF,TGTGCCAGCAGCTTGAGAGCTGGGAGCTCCTACGAGCAGTACTTC
TRBV29-1,TRBJ1-1,-,-,CSVGVYTEAFF,TGCAGCGTTGGAGTATACACTGAAGCTTTCTTT
TRBV29-1,TRBJ2-1,-,-,CSVFLPLGNEQFF,TGCAGCGTTTTCCTCCCGCTCGGGAATGAGCAGTTCTTC
TRBV25-1,TRBJ2-1,TRBD2,-,CASSDPRGVYNEQFF,TGTGCCAGCAGTGATCCGCGGGGGGTCTACAATGAGCAGTTCTTC
TRBV5-1,TRBJ2-1,TRBD1,-,CASSQSGTGGGEQFF,TGCGCCAGCAGCCAATCCGGGACAGGGGGAGGAGAACAGTTCTTC
TRBV29-1,TRBJ2-1,TRBD1,-,CSVDNRGVGYNEQFF,TGCAGCGTTGATAACAGGGGCGTCGGCTACAATGAGCAGTTCTTC
TRBV25-1,TRBJ1-2,-,-,CASSGDWGGYGYTF,TGTGCCAGCAGTGGAGATTGGGGGGGCTATGGCTACACCTTC
TRBV7-6,TRBJ1-2,TRBD1,-,CASSPRQGEGGYTF,TGTGCCAGCAGCCCTCGACAGGGCGAGGGAGGCTACACCTTC
TRBV14,TRBJ2-7,-,few,CASSQETGPFEQYF,TGTGCCAGCAGCCAAGAAACAGGTCCTTTCGAGCAGTACTTC
TRBV5-4,TRBJ2-5,TRBD2,-,CASSIGLAGQETQYF,TGTGCCAGCAGCATCGGACTAGCGGGCCAAGAGACCCAGTACTTC
TRBV18,TRBJ2-7,TRBD1,-,CASSPQSGQGEQYF,TGTGCCAGCTCACCACAGTCAGGACAGGGCGAGCAGTACTTC
TRBV27,TRBJ1-2,-,few,CASSLNGLSRYGYTF,TGTGCCAGCAGTTTAAATGGTCTAAGCCGCTATGGCTACACCTTC
TRBV27,TRBJ1-6,-,-,CASSRQVYNSPLHF,TGTGCCAGCAGTCGACAGGTGTATAATTCACCCCTCCACTTT
TRBV7-2,TRBJ1-1,-,-,CASSFSVAGTEAFF,TGTGCCAGCAGCTTCTCAGTGGCGGGTACTGAAGCTTTCTTT
TRBV2,TRBJ1-5,-,-,CASSEWFDRLIQPQHF,TGTGCCAGCAGTGAATGGTTCGACAGGCTAATCCAGCCCCAGCATTTT
TRBV29-1,TRBJ2-7,TRBD2,-,CSVAVAGGSYEQYF,TGCAGCGTTGCCGTAGCGGGGGGTAGCTACGAGCAGTACTTC
TRBV5-4,TRBJ2-2,TRBD1,-,CASSLGGQGNTGELFF,TGTGCCAGCAGCTTGGGAGGACAGGGGAACACCGGGGAGCTGTTTTTT
TRBV6-5,TRBJ1-2,TRBD1,-,CASSAGTVYGYTF,TGTGCCAGCAGTGCTGGGACAGTCTATGGCTACACCTTC
TRBV29-1,TRBJ2-7,TRBD2,few,CSVRTSGGYEQYF,TGCAGCGTGAGGACTAGCGGGGGCTACGAGCAGTACTTC
TRBV30,TRBJ2-7,TRBD1,-,CALDRGGYEQYF,TGTGCCTTGGACAGGGGCGGTTACGAGCAGTACTTC
TRBV21-1,TRBJ2-1,-,-,CASRWTGGRNEQFF,TGTGCCAGCAGGTGGACAGGGGGCCGAAATGAGCAGTTCTTC
TRBV4-1,TRBJ2-7,-,medium-sized,CASSQVSSPGEQYF,TGCGCCAGCAGCCAAGTAAGTTCTCCCGGGGAGCAGTACTTC
TRBV4-2,TRBJ2-5,TRBD2,few,CASSLEASGDQETQYF,TGTGCCAGCAGCTTAGAGGCTAGCGGGGACCAAGAGACCCAGTACTTC
TRBV11-2,TRBJ1-1,-,few,CASSLGQLTEAFF,TGTGCCAGCAGCTTGGGACAATTAACTGAAGCTTTCTTT
TRBV5-8,TRBJ2-7,TRBD1,-,CASSSPIHGTGRKYEQYF,TGTGCCAGCAGCTCGCCCATTCACGGGACAGGGAGGAAGTACGAGCAGTACTTC
TRBV18,TRBJ2-7,-,-,CASSYGPGTYEQYF,TGTGCCAGCTCATATGGCCCAGGAACCTACGAGCAGTACTTC
TRBV7-7,TRBJ1-1,-,-,CASSLTGYTEAFF,TGTGCCAGCAGCTTGACAGGATACACTGAAGCTTTCTTT
TRBV6-6,TRBJ2-7,TRBD2,-,CASRLTSGGESEQYF,TGTGCCAGCAGACTGACTAGCGGGGGGGAAAGCGAGCAGTACTTC
TRBV9,TRBJ2-7,TRBD2,-,CASSETSGGAYEQYF,TGTGCCAGCAGCGAAACTAGCGGGGGGGCCTACGAGCAGTACTTC
TRBV6-5,TRBJ2-1,TRBD1,few,CASSTGQGITEQFF,TGTGCCAGCAGTACCGGACAGGGGATCACTGAGCAGTTCTTC
TRBV7-2,TRBJ1-5,-,few,CASSLEGVQPQHF,TGTGCCAGCAGCTTAGAGGGAGTCCAGCCCCAGCATTTT
TRBV5-4,TRBJ2-1,TRBD2,few,CASSPKTSGAYNEQFF,TGTGCCAGCAGCCCCAAAACTAGCGGGGCCTACAATGAGCAGTTCTTC
TRBV2,TRBJ2-5,TRBD1,-,CASSQDTGGAGETQYF,TGTGCCAGCAGTCAGGACACAGGGGGCGCTGGGGAGACCCAGTACTTC
TRBV6-4,TRBJ2-3,TRBD2,once,CASSGGGAADTQYF,TGTGCCAGCAGTGGCGGGGGGGCGGCAGATACGCAGTATTTT
TRBV7-8,TRBJ2-2,TRBD1,-,CASSLRQGNTGELFF,TGTGCCAGCAGCTTAAGACAGGGAAACACCGGGGAGCTGTTTTTT
TRBV25-1,TRBJ2-7,TRBD1,-,CASSPQGFDEQYF,TGTGCCAGCAGTCCACAGGGGTTCGACGAGCAGTACTTC
TRBV5-4,TRBJ2-7,-,-,CASSLGGLGSYEQYF,TGTGCCAGCAGCTTGGGGGGGCTCGGGTCCTACGAGCAGTACTTC
TRBV4-2,TRBJ2-5,-,-,CASSQGAETQYF,TGTGCCAGCAGCCAAGGGGCCGAGACCCAGTACTTC
TRBV6-6,TRBJ1-2,-,-,CASSYSTGLGGYTF,TGTGCCAGCAGTTACTCGACAGGCCTGGGTGGCTACACCTTC
TRBV19,TRBJ2-7,TRBD2,few,CASSKIAGGPYEQYF,TGTGCCAGTAGTAAAATAGCGGGGGGGCCTTACGAGCAGTACTTC
TRBV7-2,TRBJ2-7,-,-,CASSLDQLSSEQYF,TGTGCCAGCAGCTTAGATCAGCTCTCTAGCGAGCAGTACTTC
TRBV7-9,TRBJ1-1,-,few,CASSLRWGDTEAFF,TGTGCCAGCAGTCTTAGGTGGGGGGACACTGAAGCTTTCTTT
TRBV11-3,TRBJ2-5,-,-,CASSVDSLQETQYF,TGTGCCAGCAGCGTCGACTCCTTACAAGAGACCCAGTACTTC
TRBV7-3,TRBJ2-3,-,-,CASSFTGPPDTQYF,TGTGCCAGCAGTTTTACAGGGCCGCCAGATACGCAGTATTTT
TRBV2,TRBJ2-7,TRBD1,-,CASSDLDRIFDEQYF,TGTGCCAGCAGTGATTTGGACAGGATATTTGACGAGCAGTACTTC
TRBV7-8,TRBJ2-6,TRBD1,-,CASSPTGSGANVLTF,TGTGCCAGCAGCCCGACAGGGTCTGGGGCCAACGTCCTGACTTTC